The next 2 T cell receptor beta chains were all read from a single sample in a study of circulating and synovial CD4+ cells in juvenile arthritis. The data were produced by immunoSEQ multiplex PCR, yet TCRdb's version contains in-frame clones alone and is incomplete. The sample yields about 32,000 clones, about 95% seen once. Material: CD4+ T cells from blood. The receptors come from a human donor with juvenile idiopathic arthritis.

The chain combines TRBV28 with TRBJ2-7; TRBD2 matches 8 bases. The CDR3 runs to 16 residues. With 1 base clipped from V and 4 bases from J, the junction kept 9 bases outside the gene matches. The germline gives CDR1 MDHEN, CDR2 SYDVKM. In DNA, the CDR3 is TGTGCCAGCAGTTTATTAGGTCCTACGGGGGGGTACGAGCAGTACTTC. This encodes CASSLLGPTGGYEQYF.

The V and J genes are TRBV18 and TRBJ2-1, with 7 bases lining up with TRBD1. Germline V gene lookup returns CDR1 KGHSH and CDR2 LQKENI. This CDR3 has 14 residues. V was clipped by 2 bases and J by 7 bases; unmatched bases: 5. CDR3 loop: CASSPGTAPNEQFF. CDR3 nucleotide sequence: TGTGCCAGCTCACCAGGGACAGCCCCAAATGAGCAGTTCTTC.